What follows is one TCR beta chain and its context. What it recognizes is unknown. The data stem from a study of cytomegalovirus exposure and HLA in healthy donors. Study at large: About 200 million T cells yielded 100 million or so unique TCR beta sequences in earlier analysis. The study's findings and limits: In a later analysis, about 17,000 TCR beta sequences were associated with HLA alleles at 0.05 false discovery rate. Solely CMV serostatus was available to characterize immune exposure.

The CDR3 loop spans 13 amino acids. The germline V gene encodes CDR1 MNHEY and CDR2 SVGAGI. Trimming removed 2 bases from V and 9 bases from J; junction bases left unmatched: 4. Primers: 60 Vbeta forward and 13 Jbeta reverse. Methods used by the authors: Later analysis identified roughly 82 million unique TCR beta chains, approximately 11 million shared. The assay was immunoSEQ multiplex PCR, and TCRdb's table has in-frame clones only and misses some. From that table come the V and J calls and clone size; the DNA was used to work out D and trimming. This sample has around 86,000 clones, with over 65% found just once.

Sequenced input: PBMCs. The TCR originated in a man aged 45 to 65 in good health and CMV-seropositive. V usage is TRBV6-5 and J usage is TRBJ2-1; 7 nucleotides line up with TRBD1. In DNA, the CDR3 is TGTGCCAGCAGTTACCAGGGGGTGGGTGAGCAGTTCTTC. As protein: CASSYQGVGEQFF.